This T cell receptor (beta chain) derives from a study of control samples from healthy donors and cancer patients. CDR1 and CDR2 (germline): SGHRS, YFSETQ. The CDR3 length is 17 residues. The junction had 12 bases not matched to a gene; V was cut back by 4 bases and J by 0 bases. The repertoire was sequenced with immunoSEQ multiplex PCR; TCRdb's copy has only in-frame clones and lacks some. The sample carries some 130,000 clones, around 90% recorded once. Sequencing used blood. The sequence was collected from a man aged 18 to 30 in good health. This chain links TRBV5-1 with TRBJ1-1; TRBD1 agrees at 7 bases. The CDR3 DNA follows: TGCGCCAGCAGCCCCCTCGGGACAGTAACCATGAACACTGAAGCTTTCTTT. It encodes CASSPLGTVTMNTEAFF.